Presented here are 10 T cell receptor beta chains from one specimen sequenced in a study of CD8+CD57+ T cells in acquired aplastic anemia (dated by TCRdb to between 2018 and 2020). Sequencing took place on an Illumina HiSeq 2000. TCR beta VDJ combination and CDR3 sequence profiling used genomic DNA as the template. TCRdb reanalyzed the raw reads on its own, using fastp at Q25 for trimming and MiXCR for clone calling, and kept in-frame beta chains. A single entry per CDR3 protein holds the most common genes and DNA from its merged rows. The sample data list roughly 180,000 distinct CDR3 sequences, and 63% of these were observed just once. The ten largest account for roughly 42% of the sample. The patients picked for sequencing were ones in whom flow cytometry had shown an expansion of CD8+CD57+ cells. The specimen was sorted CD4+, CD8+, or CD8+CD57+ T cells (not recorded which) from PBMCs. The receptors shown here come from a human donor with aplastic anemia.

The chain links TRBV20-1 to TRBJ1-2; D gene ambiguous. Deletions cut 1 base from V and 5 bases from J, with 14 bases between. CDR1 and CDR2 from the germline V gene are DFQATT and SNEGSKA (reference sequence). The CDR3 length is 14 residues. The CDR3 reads CSARGGHSAYGYTF. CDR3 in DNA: TGCAGTGCTAGAGGGGGTCATAGTGCTTATGGCTACACCTTC.

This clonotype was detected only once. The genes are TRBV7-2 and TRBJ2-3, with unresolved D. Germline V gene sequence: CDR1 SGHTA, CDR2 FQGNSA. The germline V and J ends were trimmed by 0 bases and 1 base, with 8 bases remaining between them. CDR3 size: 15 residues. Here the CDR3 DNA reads TGTGCCAGCAGCTTAGCAGGCTCTCGCACAGATACGCAGTATTTT. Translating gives CASSLAGSRTDTQYF.

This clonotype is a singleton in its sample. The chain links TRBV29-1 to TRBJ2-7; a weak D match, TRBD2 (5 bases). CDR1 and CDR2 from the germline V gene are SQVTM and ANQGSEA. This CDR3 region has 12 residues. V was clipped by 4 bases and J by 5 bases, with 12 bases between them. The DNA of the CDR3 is TGCAGCGTTGCGAGGGCCCGGGACGAGCAGTACTTC. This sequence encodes CSVARARDEQYF.

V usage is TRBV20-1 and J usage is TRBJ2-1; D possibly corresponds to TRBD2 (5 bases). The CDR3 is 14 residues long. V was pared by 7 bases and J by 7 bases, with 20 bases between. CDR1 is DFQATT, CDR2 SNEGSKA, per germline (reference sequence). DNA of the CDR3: TGCAGTGTCAGGCCAGCGGCCTGGGGAAATGAGCAGTTCTTC. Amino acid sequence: CSVRPAAWGNEQFF.

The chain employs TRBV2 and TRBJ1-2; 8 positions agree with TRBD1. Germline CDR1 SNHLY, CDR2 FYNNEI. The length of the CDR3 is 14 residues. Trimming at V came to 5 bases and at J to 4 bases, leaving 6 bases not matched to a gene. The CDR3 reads CASSSDRVAYGYTF. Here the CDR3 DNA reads TGTGCCAGCAGTTCGGACAGGGTAGCCTATGGCTACACCTTC.

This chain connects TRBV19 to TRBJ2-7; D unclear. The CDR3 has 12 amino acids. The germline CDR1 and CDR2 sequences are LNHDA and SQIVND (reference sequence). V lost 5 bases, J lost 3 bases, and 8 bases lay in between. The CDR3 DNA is TGTGCCAGTAGTGGCACTAACTACGAGCAGTACTTC. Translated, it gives CASSGTNYEQYF.

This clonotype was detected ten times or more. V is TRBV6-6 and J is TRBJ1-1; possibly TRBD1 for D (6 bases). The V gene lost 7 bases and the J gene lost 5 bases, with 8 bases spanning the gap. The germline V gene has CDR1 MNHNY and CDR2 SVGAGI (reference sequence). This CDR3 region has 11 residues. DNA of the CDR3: TGTGCCAGCAACAGGGAGACTGAAGCTTTCTTT. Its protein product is CASNRETEAFF.

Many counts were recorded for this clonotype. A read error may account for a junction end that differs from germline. CDR3 DNA sequence: TGTGCCAGCGGCTTGCGGGAATACTATGGCTACACCTTC. It encodes CASGLREYYGYTF. The rearrangement links TRBV7-2 to TRBJ1-2; no reliable D call. This CDR3 is 13 amino acids long. CDR1 and CDR2 (germline): SGHTA, FQGNSA. The full variable domain, with the rest looked up from reference TRBV7-2 and TRBJ1-2, is GAGVSQSPSNKVTEKGKDVELRCDPISGHTALYWYRQSLGQGLEFLIYFQGNSAPDKSGLPSDRFSAERTGGSVSTLTIQRTQQEDSAVYLCASGLREYYGYTFGSGTRLTVV.

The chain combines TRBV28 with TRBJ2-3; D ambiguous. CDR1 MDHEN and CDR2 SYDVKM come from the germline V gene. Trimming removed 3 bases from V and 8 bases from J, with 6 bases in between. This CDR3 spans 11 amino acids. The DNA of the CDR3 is TGTGCCAGCAGTTTGGACCGTACGCAGTATTTT. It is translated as CASSLDRTQYF.

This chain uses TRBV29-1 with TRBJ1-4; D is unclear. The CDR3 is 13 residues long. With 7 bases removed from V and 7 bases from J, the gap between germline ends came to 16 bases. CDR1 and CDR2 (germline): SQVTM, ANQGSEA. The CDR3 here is CSALDKHTEKLFF. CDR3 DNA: TGCAGCGCCCTCGACAAACACACTGAAAAACTGTTTTTT.